The sequence of this TCR beta chain was determined in a study of response to subunit inactivated influenza vaccine. From germline, CDR1 is DFQATT and CDR2 SNEGSKA (reference sequence). This CDR3 has 14 residues. V lost 4 bases and J lost 6; bases outside the gene matches: 9. This clonotype showed up just a few times. From the RT-PCR reads, TCRdb called clonotypes with MiXCR, one entry per CDR3 protein. The profile shows around 470,000 distinct CDR3 sequences, roughly 7.6% of them singletons. The TCR sequence derives from a man in his fifties or sixties who received an inactivated influenza vaccine. This specimen was PBMCs from blood, taken about 24 months after vaccination. The J gene is TRBJ1-5, the V gene TRBV20-1, with 7 positions matching TRBD1. The CDR3 sequence: CSANQGDMVQPQHF. The CDR3 DNA sequence: TGCAGTGCTAACCAGGGGGATATGGTTCAGCCCCAGCATTTT.